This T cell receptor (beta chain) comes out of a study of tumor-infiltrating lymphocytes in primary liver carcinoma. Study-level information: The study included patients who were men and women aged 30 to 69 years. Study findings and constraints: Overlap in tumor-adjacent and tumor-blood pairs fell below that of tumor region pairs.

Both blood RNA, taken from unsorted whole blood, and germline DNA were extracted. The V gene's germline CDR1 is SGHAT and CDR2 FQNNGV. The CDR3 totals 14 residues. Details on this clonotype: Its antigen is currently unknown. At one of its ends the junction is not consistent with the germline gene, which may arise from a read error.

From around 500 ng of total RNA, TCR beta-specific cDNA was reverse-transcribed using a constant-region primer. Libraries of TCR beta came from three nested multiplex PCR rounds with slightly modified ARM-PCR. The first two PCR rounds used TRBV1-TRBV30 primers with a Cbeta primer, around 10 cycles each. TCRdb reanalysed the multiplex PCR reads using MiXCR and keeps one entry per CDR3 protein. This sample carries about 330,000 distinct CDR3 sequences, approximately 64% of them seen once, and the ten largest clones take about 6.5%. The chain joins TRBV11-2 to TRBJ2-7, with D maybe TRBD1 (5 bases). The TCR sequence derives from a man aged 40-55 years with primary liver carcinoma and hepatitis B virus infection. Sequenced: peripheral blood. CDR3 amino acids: CASGLGAGGYEQYF. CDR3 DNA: TGTGCCAGCGGCTTAGGGGCAGGTGGTTACGAGCAATACTTC.